This T cell receptor (beta chain) was obtained from a study of T-cell reconstitution after alpha-beta-depleted transplantation in children. Overall study results and limits: In some patients, recipient T cells and intrathymic progenitors surviving conditioning explained high day-60 diversity. Alpha-beta T cells about two months after transplant reportedly derived from several hundred expanded graft clones.

CDR3 length: 16 amino acids. TCRbeta library preparation incorporated unique molecular identifiers. MiXCR was run by TCRdb on the PCR reads, yielding one entry per CDR3 protein. The table includes roughly 300,000 distinct CDR3 sequences, 11% detected once. This clonotype appeared a few times. Antigen unknown. The material sequenced was peripheral blood, taken 180 days after TCRalphabeta/CD19-depleted stem cell transplant. The receptor was derived from a male patient between 2 and 10 years old who had a stem cell transplant for chronic granulomatous disease, so the T cells may come from the graft donor. The V call is TRBV21-1, the J call TRBJ2-5; the table's D gene call, TRBD1, was not cross checked with the DNA. TRBV21-1 is marked as a pseudogene. CDR3: CANRTGGAGRKETQYF. CDR3 bases: TGTGCCAACCGGACAGGGGGCGCGGGGCGTAAAGAGACCCAGTACTTC.